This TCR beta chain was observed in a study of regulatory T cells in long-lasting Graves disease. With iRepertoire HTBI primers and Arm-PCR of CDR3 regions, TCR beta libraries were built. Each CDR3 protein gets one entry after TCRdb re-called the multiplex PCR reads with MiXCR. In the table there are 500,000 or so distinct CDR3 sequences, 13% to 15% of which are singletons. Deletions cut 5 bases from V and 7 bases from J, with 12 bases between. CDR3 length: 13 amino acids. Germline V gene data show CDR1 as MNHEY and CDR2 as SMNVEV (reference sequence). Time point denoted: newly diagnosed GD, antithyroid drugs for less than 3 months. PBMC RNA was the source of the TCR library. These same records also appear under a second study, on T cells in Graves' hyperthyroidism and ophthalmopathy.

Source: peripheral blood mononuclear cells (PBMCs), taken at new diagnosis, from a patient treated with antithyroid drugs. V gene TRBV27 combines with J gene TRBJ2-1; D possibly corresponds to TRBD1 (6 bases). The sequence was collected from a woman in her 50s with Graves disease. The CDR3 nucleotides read TGTGCCAGCAGTAAGCGGACAGATAATGAGCAGTTCTTC. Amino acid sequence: CASSKRTDNEQFF.